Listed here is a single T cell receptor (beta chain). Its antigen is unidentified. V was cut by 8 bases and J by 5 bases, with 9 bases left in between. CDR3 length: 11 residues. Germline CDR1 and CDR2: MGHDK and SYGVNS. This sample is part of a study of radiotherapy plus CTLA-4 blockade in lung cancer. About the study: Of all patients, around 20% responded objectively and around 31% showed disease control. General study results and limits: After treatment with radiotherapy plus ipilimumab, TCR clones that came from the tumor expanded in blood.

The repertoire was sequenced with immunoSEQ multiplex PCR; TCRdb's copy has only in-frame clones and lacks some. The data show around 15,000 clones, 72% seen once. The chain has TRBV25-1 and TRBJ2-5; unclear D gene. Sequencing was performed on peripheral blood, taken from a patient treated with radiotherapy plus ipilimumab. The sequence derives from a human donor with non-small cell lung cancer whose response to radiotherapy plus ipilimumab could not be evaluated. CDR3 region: CASAPRETQYF. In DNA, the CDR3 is TGTGCCAGCGCACCCAGGGAGACCCAGTACTTC.